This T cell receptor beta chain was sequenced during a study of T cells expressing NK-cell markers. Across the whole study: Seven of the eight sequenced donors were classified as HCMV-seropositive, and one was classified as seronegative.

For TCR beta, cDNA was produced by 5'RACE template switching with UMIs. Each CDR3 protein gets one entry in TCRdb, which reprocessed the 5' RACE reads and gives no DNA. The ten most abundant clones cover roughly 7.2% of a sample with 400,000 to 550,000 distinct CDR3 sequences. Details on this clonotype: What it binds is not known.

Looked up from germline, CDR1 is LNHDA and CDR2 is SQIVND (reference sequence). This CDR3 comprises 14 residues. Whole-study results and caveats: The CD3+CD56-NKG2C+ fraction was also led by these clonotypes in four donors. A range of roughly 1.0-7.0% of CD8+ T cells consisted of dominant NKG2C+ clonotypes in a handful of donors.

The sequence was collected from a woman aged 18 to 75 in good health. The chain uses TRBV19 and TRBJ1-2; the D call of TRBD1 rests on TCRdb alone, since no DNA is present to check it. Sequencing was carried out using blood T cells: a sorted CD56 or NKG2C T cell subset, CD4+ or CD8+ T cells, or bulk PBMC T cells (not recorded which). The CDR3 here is CASSISQGATGYTF. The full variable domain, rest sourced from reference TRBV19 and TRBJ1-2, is DGGITQSPKYLFRKEGQNVTLSCEQNLNHDAMYWYRQDPGQGLRLIYYSQIVNDFQKGDIAEGYSVSREKKESFPLTVTSAQKNPTAFYLCASSISQGATGYTFGSGTRLTVV.